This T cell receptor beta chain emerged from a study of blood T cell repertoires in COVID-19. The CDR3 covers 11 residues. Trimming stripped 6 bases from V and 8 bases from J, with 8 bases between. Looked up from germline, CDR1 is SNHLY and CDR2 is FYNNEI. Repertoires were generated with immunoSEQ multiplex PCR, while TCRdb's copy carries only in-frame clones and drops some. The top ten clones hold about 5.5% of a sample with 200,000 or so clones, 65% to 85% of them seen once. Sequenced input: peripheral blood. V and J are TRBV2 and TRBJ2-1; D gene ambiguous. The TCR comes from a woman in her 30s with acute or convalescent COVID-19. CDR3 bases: TGTGCCAGCAGCTTCCTTGATGAGCAGTTCTTC. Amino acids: CASSFLDEQFF.